The next 2 T cell receptor beta chains were all read from a single sample in a study of blood T cell repertoires in COVID-19 (dated by TCRdb to about 2020). The protocol used for the library was the immunoSEQ multiplex PCR assay. Sourced from immuneACCESS, this table was stored by TCRdb with only in-frame sequences that have V and J called. A share of the clones is absent; for the studies checked, an unresolved V gene accounts for under half, and the remainder has no known explanation. The sample yields approximately 350,000 clones; roughly 87% were counted once. The ten largest make up over 4.5% of the sample. Sequenced sample: PBMCs or T cells enriched from blood (not recorded which). Every receptor here comes from a woman in her 50s who had recovered from COVID-19.

This chain joins TRBV9 and TRBJ1-5; no reliable D call. The V and J ends lost 4 bases and 5 bases respectively, with 16 bases between them. The CDR3 spans 15 residues. Per the germline V gene, CDR1 is SGDLS and CDR2 is YYNGEE. For the CDR3, the DNA is TGTGCCAGCAGCCCAAGTAGGACTAACCATCAGCCCCAGCATTTT. Translated, it gives CASSPSRTNHQPQHF.

V usage is TRBV5-1 and J usage is TRBJ1-1; D is perhaps TRBD1 (5 bases). Trimming removed 3 bases at V and 3 bases at J, with 15 bases between. CDR3 length: 15 residues. Germline lookup yields CDR1 SGHRS and CDR2 YFSETQ. The DNA for the CDR3 is TGCGCCAGCAGCTCTACGACAGTCACGGACACTGAAGCTTTCTTT. Amino acid sequence: CASSSTTVTDTEAFF.